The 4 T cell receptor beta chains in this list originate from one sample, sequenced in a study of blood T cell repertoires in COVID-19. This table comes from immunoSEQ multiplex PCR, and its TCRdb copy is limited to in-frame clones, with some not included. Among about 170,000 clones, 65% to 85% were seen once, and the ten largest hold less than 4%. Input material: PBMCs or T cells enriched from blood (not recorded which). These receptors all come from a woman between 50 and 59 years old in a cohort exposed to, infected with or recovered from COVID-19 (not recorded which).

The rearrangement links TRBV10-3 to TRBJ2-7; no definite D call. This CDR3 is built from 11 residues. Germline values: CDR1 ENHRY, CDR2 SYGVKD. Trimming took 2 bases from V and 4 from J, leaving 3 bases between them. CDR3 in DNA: TGTGCCATCAGTGAGCGTTACGAGCAGTACTTC. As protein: CAISERYEQYF.

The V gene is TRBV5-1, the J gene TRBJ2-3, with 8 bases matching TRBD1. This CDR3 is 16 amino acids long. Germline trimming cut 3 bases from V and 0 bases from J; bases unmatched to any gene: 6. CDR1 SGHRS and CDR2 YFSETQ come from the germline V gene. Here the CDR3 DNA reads TGCGCCAGCAGCTCGATTGACAGGGGTAGCACAGATACGCAGTATTTT. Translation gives CASSSIDRGSTDTQYF.

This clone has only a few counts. The CDR3 loop reads CASSEVAGVGTQYF. As DNA, the CDR3 is TGCGCCAGCAGCGAAGTAGCGGGAGTGGGTACGCAGTATTTT. The chain couples TRBV10-1 to TRBJ2-3; 9 nucleotides align to TRBD2. The CDR3 extends over 14 amino acids. J was trimmed by 8 bases and V by 6 bases; bases with no gene match: 9. Germline CDR1 and CDR2: WNHNN and SYGVQD (reference sequence).

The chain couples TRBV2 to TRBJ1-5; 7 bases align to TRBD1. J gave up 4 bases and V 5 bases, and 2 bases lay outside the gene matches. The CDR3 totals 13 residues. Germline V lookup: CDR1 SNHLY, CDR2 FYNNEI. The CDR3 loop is CASSTDRNQPQHF. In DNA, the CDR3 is TGTGCCAGCAGTACGGACAGGAATCAGCCCCAGCATTTT.